The 18 T cell receptor beta chains presented below share a single source sample, sequenced in a study of Ad26.COV2.S vaccination and SARS-CoV-2 variants. Sample treatment: around 19 received Ad26.COV2.S at low or high dose, single or two shots; about 5 received placebo; per-sample allocation not given. Collection of the samples took place on day 63 after the first injection of vaccine or placebo. Profiled with immunoSEQ multiplex PCR; TCRdb holds only in-frame clones, not every one. The sample shows fewer than 500,000 clones, 80% to 95% of them seen only once. Sequencing was performed on peripheral blood, taken in a trial of Ad26.COV2.S vaccine versus placebo. The source is a person aged 18-60 years who received the Ad26.COV2.S COVID-19 vaccine or a placebo.

The chain is built from TRBV27 and TRBJ1-2; 7 bases are shared with TRBD1. The CDR3 runs to 14 residues. The germline CDR1 and CDR2 sequences are MNHEY and SMNVEV (reference sequence). The ends lost 5 bases at V and 2 bases at J; junction bases unmatched: 5. CDR3 region: CASSTTGANYGYTF. The CDR3, as DNA: TGTGCCAGCAGTACAACAGGGGCGAACTATGGCTACACCTTC.

Note on this clone: Other DNA variants within this sample encode the same CDR3. The chain carries TRBV18 and TRBJ1-1; TRBD1 matches at 7 bases. Germline trimming cut 5 bases from V and 5 bases from J; bases unmatched to any gene: 5. The CDR3 spans 13 residues. Germline CDR1 is KGHSH and CDR2 is LQKENI. The CDR3 loop is CASSTDRDTEAFF. For the CDR3, the DNA is TGTGCCAGCTCAACTGACAGGGATACTGAAGCTTTCTTT. Combining the CDR3 with reference TRBV18 and TRBJ1-1 gives the whole variable domain NAGVMQNPRHLVRRRGQEARLRCSPMKGHSHVYWYRQLPEEGLKFMVYLQKENIIDESGMPKERFSAEFPKEGPSILRIQQVVRGDSAAYFCASSTDRDTEAFFGQGTRLTVV.

CDR3 sequence (DNA): TGTGCCAGCAGCCAGTATGATGGCAGATCTCTGGAGACCCAGTACTTC. It codes for CASSQYDGRSLETQYF. V usage is TRBV7-2 and J usage is TRBJ2-5; D remains unclear. CDR3 size: 16 residues. V was pared by 5 bases and J by 5 bases, with 21 bases between. Germline CDR1 and CDR2: SGHTA and FQGNSA. Variable domain in full (rest from reference TRBV7-2 and TRBJ2-5): GAGVSQSPSNKVTEKGKDVELRCDPISGHTALYWYRQSLGQGLEFLIYFQGNSAPDKSGLPSDRFSAERTGGSVSTLTIQRTQQEDSAVYLCASSQYDGRSLETQYFGPGTRLLVL.

This clone occurred once. This chain joins TRBV6-5 and TRBJ1-4, with D hard to call. V was clipped by 0 bases and J by 7 bases, with 15 bases between them. CDR3 length equals 16 residues. The germline V gene has CDR1 MNHEY and CDR2 SVGAGI. CDR3 in amino acids: CASSYSRVTLVEKLFF. As DNA, the CDR3 is TGTGCCAGCAGTTACTCGAGAGTTACACTCGTTGAAAAACTGTTTTTT.

This chain uses TRBV11-2 with TRBJ1-1, with 7 nucleotides matching TRBD1. Germline V lookup: CDR1 SGHAT, CDR2 FQNNGV. This CDR3 spans 18 amino acids. J was trimmed by 1 base and V by 5 bases; bases with no gene match: 16. The CDR3 sequence is CASSPVSRDSFGNTEAFF. Written as DNA, the CDR3 is TGTGCCAGCAGCCCTGTCTCCCGGGACAGCTTCGGGAACACTGAAGCTTTCTTT. The variable domain in full, completed from reference TRBV11-2 and TRBJ1-1, reads EAGVAQSPRYKIIEKRQSVAFWCNPISGHATLYWYQQILGQGPKLLIQFQNNGVVDDSQLPKDRFSAERLKGVDSTLKIQPAKLEDSAVYLCASSPVSRDSFGNTEAFFGQGTRLTVV.

The chain recombines TRBV7-9 with TRBJ2-2; weak D call: TRBD1 (5 bases). Per the germline V gene, CDR1 is SEHNR and CDR2 is FQNEAQ (reference sequence). V was clipped by 5 bases and J by 2 bases, with 15 bases between them. The CDR3 spans 16 residues. The CDR3 region is CASSRIGAPNTGELFF. The CDR3 bases are TGTGCCAGCAGCCGCATTGGGGCACCTAACACCGGGGAGCTGTTTTTT.

The rearrangement links TRBV7-2 to TRBJ2-7; possible D gene TRBD2, 5 bases. Germline V lookup: CDR1 SGHTA, CDR2 FQGNSA. The CDR3 covers 13 residues. V was trimmed by 0 bases and J by 6 bases, leaving 9 bases between them. The CDR3 loop reads CASSLALGGEQYF. The CDR3 DNA reads TGTGCCAGCAGCTTAGCCCTAGGAGGCGAGCAGTACTTC.

Only one count was recorded for this clone. This chain links TRBV27 with TRBJ1-4, with TRBD1 matching 8 bases. The trim removed 2 bases at V and 4 bases at J, leaving 6 bases unmatched. The CDR3 loop spans 16 amino acids. The germline V gene has CDR1 MNHEY and CDR2 SMNVEV (reference sequence). The CDR3, as DNA: TGTGCCAGCAGTTTAAGCGGACAGGGCAGTAATGAAAAACTGTTTTTT. Translating it yields CASSLSGQGSNEKLFF.

The chain uses TRBV7-2 and TRBJ2-3; 16 nucleotides line up with TRBD2. CDR1 and CDR2 (germline): SGHTA, FQGNSA. The V and J ends lost 5 bases and 5 bases, in that order; junction bases with no gene match: 13. The CDR3 is 19 amino acids. In nucleotides, the CDR3 is TGTGCCAGCAGCACTATGGGGGGACTAGCGGGAGGGCCGGGAGATACGCAGTATTTT. This encodes CASSTMGGLAGGPGDTQYF.

The chain couples TRBV6-2 or TRBV6-3 to TRBJ2-1, with D possibly matching TRBD2 (6 bases). Trimming cost V 2 bases and J 0 bases, with 17 bases left between them. From germline, CDR1 is MNHEY and CDR2 SVGEGT. This CDR3 comprises 18 residues. CDR3 DNA sequence: TGTGCCAGCAGTTACGCTAGCGTCCTTTCTAGCTCCTACAATGAGCAGTTCTTC. Its protein is CASSYASVLSSSYNEQFF.

The chain couples TRBV18 to TRBJ1-3; a weak D match, TRBD1 (5 bases). The V end lost 5 bases, the J end lost 3 bases, and 11 bases lay between the germline ends. The CDR3 sequence is 14 residues long. CDR1 and CDR2 from the germline V gene are KGHSH and LQKENI. The chain's CDR3 is CASSYDSDGNTIYF. For the CDR3, the DNA is TGTGCCAGCTCATACGACAGTGATGGAAACACCATATATTTT.

The V gene is TRBV19, the J gene TRBJ2-3; 7 bases map to TRBD1. The CDR3 has 13 amino acids. Germline CDR1 and CDR2: LNHDA and SQIVND (reference sequence). The V segment lost 7 bases and the J segment 6 bases; nucleotides outside the gene matches: 7. CDR3 in DNA: TGTGCCAGTATCATGACAGGGTCTGATACGCAGTATTTT. Translation gives CASIMTGSDTQYF.

The V call is TRBV15, the J call TRBJ2-3, with 10 bases identical to TRBD2. CDR3 length: 17 amino acids. Germline V CDR1 and CDR2: LNHNV, YYDKDF (reference sequence). The V and J ends lost 5 bases and 5 bases, in that order; junction bases with no gene match: 13. CDR3 DNA: TGTGCCACCAGCGAGGTTGGGGCTAGCGGGAGTAGAGATACGCAGTATTTT. Encoded protein: CATSEVGASGSRDTQYF.

The chain employs TRBV9 and TRBJ2-3; no reliable D call. The germline V and J ends were trimmed by 4 bases and 1 base, with 13 bases remaining between them. Germline V lookup: CDR1 SGDLS, CDR2 YYNGEE. The CDR3 has 15 amino acids. The CDR3 coding sequence is TGTGCCAGCAGCAGAGTACAGTCCCGCACAGATACGCAGTATTTT. Translated, it gives CASSRVQSRTDTQYF.

The chain links TRBV18 to TRBJ2-2; D is unresolved. Germline V CDR1 and CDR2: KGHSH, LQKENI. V lost 3 bases to trimming and J lost 3 bases, with 11 bases between them. This CDR3 contains 15 residues. As DNA, the CDR3 is TGTGCCAGCTCACCGGCAACTTCGGACACCGGGGAGCTGTTTTTT. This sequence encodes CASSPATSDTGELFF. The full variable domain, in which reference TRBV18 and TRBJ2-2 provide the parts outside the CDR3, is NAGVMQNPRHLVRRRGQEARLRCSPMKGHSHVYWYRQLPEEGLKFMVYLQKENIIDESGMPKERFSAEFPKEGPSILRIQQVVRGDSAAYFCASSPATSDTGELFFGEGSRLTVL.

This chain joins TRBV5-1 and TRBJ1-2, with D uncertain. The germline CDR1 and CDR2 sequences are SGHRS and YFSETQ. V lost 1 base, J lost 6 bases, and 4 bases lay in between. The length of the CDR3 is 11 residues. CDR3 sequence (DNA): TGCGCCAGCAGCTTGCAACATGGCTACACCTTC. This encodes CASSLQHGYTF.

The gene calls are TRBV6-5 and TRBJ2-1; possibly TRBD2 for D (6 bases). This CDR3 spans 13 amino acids. V was pared by 7 bases and J by 5 bases, with 12 bases between. Germline V gene data show CDR1 as MNHEY and CDR2 as SVGAGI. The CDR3 sequence: CASTRGINNEQFF. As DNA, the CDR3 is TGTGCCAGCACTCGCGGGATTAACAATGAGCAGTTCTTC.

This clone was observed once. V and J are TRBV27 and TRBJ1-1; D is uncertain. CDR1 and CDR2 from the germline V gene are MNHEY and SMNVEV (reference sequence). V was cut by 5 bases and J by 0 bases, with 16 bases left in between. The CDR3 runs 16 residues. CDR3 amino acids: CASSASVRVVNTEAFF. Written as DNA, the CDR3 is TGTGCCAGCAGTGCCAGTGTGCGGGTTGTGAACACTGAAGCTTTCTTT.